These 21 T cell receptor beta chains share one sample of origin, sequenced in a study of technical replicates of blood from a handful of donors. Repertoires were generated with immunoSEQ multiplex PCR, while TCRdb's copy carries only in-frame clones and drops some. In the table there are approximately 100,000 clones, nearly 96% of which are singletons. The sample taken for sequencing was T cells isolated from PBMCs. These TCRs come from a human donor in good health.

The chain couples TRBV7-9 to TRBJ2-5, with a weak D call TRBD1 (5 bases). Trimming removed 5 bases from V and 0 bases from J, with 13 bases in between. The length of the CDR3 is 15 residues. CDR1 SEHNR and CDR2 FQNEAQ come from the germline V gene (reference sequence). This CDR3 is CASSPQGAHQETQYF. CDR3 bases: TGTGCCAGCAGCCCTCAGGGTGCCCACCAAGAGACCCAGTACTTC.

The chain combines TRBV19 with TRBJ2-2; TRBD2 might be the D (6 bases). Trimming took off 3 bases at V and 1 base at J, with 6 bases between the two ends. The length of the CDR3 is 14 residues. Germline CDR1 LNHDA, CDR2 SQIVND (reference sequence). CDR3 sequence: CASSISGNTGELFF. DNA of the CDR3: TGTGCCAGTAGTATTAGCGGGAACACCGGGGAGCTGTTTTTT.

In DNA form, the CDR3 reads TGTGCCAGCAGGCAGGCCGCGGGGTATGGCTACACCTTC. Translated: CASRQAAGYGYTF. The chain joins TRBV27 to TRBJ1-2; D not certain. CDR1 is MNHEY, CDR2 SMNVEV, per germline (reference sequence). CDR3 length: 13 amino acids. Trimming stripped 6 bases from V and 5 bases from J, with 13 bases between.

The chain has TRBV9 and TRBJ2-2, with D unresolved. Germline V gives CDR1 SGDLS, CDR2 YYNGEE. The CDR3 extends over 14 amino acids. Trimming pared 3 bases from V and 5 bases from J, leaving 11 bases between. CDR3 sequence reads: CASSAIAPTGELFF. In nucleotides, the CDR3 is TGTGCCAGCAGCGCTATAGCCCCTACCGGGGAGCTGTTTTTT.

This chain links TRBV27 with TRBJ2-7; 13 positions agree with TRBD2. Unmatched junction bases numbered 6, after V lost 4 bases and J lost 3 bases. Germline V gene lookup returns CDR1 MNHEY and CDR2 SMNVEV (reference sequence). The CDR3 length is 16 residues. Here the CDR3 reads CASSSGLAGVGYEQYF. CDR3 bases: TGTGCCAGCAGTTCCGGACTAGCGGGAGTTGGCTACGAGCAGTACTTC.

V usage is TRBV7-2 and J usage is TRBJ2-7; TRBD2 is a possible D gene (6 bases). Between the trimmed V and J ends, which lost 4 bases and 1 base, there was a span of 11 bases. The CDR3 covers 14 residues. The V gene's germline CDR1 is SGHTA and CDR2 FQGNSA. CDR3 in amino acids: CASSSTGTSYEQYF. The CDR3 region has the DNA TGTGCCAGCAGCTCCACCGGGACTTCCTACGAGCAGTACTTC.

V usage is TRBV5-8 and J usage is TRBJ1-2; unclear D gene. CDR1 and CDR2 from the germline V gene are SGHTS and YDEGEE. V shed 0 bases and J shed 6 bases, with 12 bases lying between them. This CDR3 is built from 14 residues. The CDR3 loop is CASSLGLDSDGYTF. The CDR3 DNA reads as TGTGCCAGCAGCTTGGGGTTGGATAGCGATGGCTACACCTTC.

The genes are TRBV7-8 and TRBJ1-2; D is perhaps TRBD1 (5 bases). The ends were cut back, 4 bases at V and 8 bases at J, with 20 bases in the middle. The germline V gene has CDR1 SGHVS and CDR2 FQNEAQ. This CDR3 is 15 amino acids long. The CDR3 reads CASSSIEGHSGGYTF. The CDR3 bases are TGTGCCAGCAGCTCTATAGAAGGACACTCCGGAGGCTACACCTTC.

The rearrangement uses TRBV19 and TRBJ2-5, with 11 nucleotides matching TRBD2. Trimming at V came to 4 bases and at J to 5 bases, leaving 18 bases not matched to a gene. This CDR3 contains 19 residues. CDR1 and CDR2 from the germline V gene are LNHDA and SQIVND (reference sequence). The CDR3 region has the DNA TGTGCCAGTAGTAGATTAAGGGGGCCGACTAGCGGGAAGTTTGAGACCCAGTACTTC. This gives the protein CASSRLRGPTSGKFETQYF.

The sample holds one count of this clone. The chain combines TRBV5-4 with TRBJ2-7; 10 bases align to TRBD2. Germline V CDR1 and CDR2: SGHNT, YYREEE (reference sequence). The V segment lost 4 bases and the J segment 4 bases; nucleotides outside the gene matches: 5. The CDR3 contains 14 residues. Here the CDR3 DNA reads TGTGCCAGCAGCCCTAGCGGGAGTTTTTACGAGCAGTACTTC. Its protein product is CASSPSGSFYEQYF.

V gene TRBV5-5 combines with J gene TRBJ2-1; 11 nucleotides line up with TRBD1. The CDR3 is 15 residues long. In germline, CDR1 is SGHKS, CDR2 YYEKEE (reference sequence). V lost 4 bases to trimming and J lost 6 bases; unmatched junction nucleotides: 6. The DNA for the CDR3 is TGTGCCAGCAGCCTCGGACAGGGGGCTTTCAATGAGCAGTTCTTC. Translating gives CASSLGQGAFNEQFF.

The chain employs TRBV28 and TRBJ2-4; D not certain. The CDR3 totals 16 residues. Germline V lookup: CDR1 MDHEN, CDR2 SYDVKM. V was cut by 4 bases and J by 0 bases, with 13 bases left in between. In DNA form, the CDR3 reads TGTGCCAGCAGTTCCAAAACCAGTCTAGCCAAAAACATTCAGTACTTC. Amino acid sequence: CASSSKTSLAKNIQYF.

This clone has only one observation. The CDR3 DNA is TGTGCCAGCAGCTCTCAGGTCACCGGGGAGCTGTTTTTT. As protein: CASSSQVTGELFF. V gene TRBV9 combines with J gene TRBJ2-2; D ambiguous. The length of the CDR3 is 13 residues. V dropped 4 bases and J dropped 4 bases, with 8 bases sitting between them. CDR1 and CDR2 (germline): SGDLS, YYNGEE.

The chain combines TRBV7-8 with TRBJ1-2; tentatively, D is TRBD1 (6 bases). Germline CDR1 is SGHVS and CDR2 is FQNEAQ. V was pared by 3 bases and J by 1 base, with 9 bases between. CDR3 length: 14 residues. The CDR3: CASSFRDINYGYTF. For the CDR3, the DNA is TGTGCCAGCAGCTTTCGGGACATTAACTATGGCTACACCTTC.

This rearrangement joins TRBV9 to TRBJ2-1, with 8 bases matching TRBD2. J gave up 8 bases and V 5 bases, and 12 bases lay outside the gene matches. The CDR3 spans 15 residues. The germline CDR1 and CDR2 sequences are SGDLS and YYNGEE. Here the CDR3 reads CASSRVSGSRDEQFF. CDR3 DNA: TGTGCCAGCAGTCGTGTCAGCGGGAGTAGGGATGAGCAGTTCTTC.

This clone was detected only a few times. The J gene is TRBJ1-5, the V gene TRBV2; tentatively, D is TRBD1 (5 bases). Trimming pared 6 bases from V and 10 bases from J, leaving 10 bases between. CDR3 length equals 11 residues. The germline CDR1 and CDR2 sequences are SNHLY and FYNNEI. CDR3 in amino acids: CASSAGSPQHF. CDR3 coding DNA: TGTGCCAGCAGCGCAGGGTCTCCCCAGCATTTT.

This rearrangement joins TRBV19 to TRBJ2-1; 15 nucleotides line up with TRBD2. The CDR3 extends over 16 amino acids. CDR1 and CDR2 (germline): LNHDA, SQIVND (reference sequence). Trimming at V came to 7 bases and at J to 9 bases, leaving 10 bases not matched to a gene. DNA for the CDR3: TGTGCCAGTACTTGGGGTCCGGGACTAGCGGGAGGTGAGCAGTTCTTC. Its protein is CASTWGPGLAGGEQFF.

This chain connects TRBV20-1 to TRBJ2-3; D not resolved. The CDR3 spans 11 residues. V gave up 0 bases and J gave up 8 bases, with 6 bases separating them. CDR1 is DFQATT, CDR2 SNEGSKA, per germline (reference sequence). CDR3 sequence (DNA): TGCAGTGCTAGAGATCGTGTTACGCAGTATTTT. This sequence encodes CSARDRVTQYF.

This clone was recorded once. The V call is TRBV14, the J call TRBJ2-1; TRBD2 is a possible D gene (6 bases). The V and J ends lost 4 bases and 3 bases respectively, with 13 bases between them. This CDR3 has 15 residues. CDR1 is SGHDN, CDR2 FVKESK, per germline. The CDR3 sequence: CASSRSGPFYNEQFF. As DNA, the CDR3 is TGTGCCAGCAGCCGTAGCGGACCTTTCTACAATGAGCAGTTCTTC. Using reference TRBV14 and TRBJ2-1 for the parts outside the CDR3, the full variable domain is EAGVTQFPSHSVIEKGQTVTLRCDPISGHDNLYWYRRVMGKEIKFLLHFVKESKQDESGMPNNRFLAERTGGTYSTLKVQPAELEDSGVYFCASSRSGPFYNEQFFGPGTRLTVL.

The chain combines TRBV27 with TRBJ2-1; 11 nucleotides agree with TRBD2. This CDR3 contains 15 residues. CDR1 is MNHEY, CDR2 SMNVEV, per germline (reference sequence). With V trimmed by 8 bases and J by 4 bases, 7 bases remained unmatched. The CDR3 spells CASSIGTSGYNEQFF. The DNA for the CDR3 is TGTGCCAGCTCCATTGGGACTAGCGGTTACAATGAGCAGTTCTTC.

CDR3 sequence reads: CASSNQTGRVAFF. The CDR3 DNA is TGCGCCAGCAGCAACCAGACAGGGCGGGTCGCTTTCTTT. The rearrangement joins TRBV5-1 to TRBJ1-1; 7 bases match TRBD1. This CDR3 contains 13 residues. V was pared by 4 bases and J by 11 bases, with 11 bases of the junction left unmatched. Germline CDR1 is SGHRS and CDR2 is YFSETQ.